This T cell receptor (beta chain) was found in a study of T cell repertoires in ileal Crohn's disease. Assay: immunoSEQ multiplex PCR; the TCRdb copy retains only in-frame clones and omits some. The data show tens of thousands of clones, 80% to 90% seen once. V lost 5 bases, J lost 0 bases, and 3 bases stayed unmatched. Germline values: CDR1 SNHLY, CDR2 FYNNEI. This CDR3 region has 15 residues. The sample consisted of ileal tissue. The rearrangement joins TRBV2 to TRBJ2-2; 7 bases agree with TRBD1. The sequence came from an adult with Crohn's disease. CDR3 in DNA: TGTGCCAGCAGTATCACAGGGGCGAACACCGGGGAGCTGTTTTTT. This codes for CASSITGANTGELFF.